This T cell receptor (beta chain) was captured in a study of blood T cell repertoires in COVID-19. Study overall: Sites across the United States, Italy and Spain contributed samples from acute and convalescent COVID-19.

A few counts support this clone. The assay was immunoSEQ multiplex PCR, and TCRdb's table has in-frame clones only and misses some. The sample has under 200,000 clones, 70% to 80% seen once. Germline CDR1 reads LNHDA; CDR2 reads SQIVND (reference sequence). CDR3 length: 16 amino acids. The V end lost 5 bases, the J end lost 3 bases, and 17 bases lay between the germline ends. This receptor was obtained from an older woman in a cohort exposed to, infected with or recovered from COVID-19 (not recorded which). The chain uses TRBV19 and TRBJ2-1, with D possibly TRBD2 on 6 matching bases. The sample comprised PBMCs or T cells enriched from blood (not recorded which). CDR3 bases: TGTGCCAGTAGTGATTCACCGGGACTCTACTACAATGAGCAGTTCTTC. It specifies CASSDSPGLYYNEQFF.